The rows below give T cell receptor beta chains drawn from one sample of a study of blood T cells in healthy people across ages. TCRdb processed the 5' RACE reads anew with MiXCR; each CDR3 protein has one entry. Of over 450,000 distinct CDR3 sequences in the sample, under 30% are singletons; the top ten hold 8.7%. This sample was also put to use in a study of T cells of mothers and their children.

Sequences were obtained from blood. The receptors were gathered from a boy aged 5-17 years in good health. Each CDR3 is given with its conserved first and last residue. Fields, in order: CDR3 protein, CDR3 DNA, clone size, V gene, CDR3 length, D gene, J gene. A D gene is named only where the DNA matches it firmly. For some rows the clone size is stated as once, few or many, or as a class when expanded; others skip it.

CDR3: CASSRTHRDEKLFF; DNA: TGTGCCAGCAGTAGGACCCACCGGGATGAAAAACTGTTTTTT; size: NA; V: TRBV27; length: 14; D: NA; J: TRBJ1-4
CDR3: CSVQRQGAGETQYF; DNA: TGCAGCGTTCAGCGACAGGGGGCAGGGGAGACCCAGTACTTC; size: few; V: TRBV29-1; length: 14; D: TRBD1; J: TRBJ2-5
CDR3: CASSPRRDHQETQYF; DNA: TGTGCCAGCAGCCCCCGCCGGGACCACCAAGAGACCCAGTACTTC; size: many; V: TRBV11-2; length: 15; D: NA; J: TRBJ2-5
CDR3: CASSRKIRQGLNSGNAIYF; DNA: TGTGCCAGCAGCCGTAAGATTCGACAGGGTCTCAACTCTGGAAACGCCATATATTTT; size: NA; V: TRBV6-1; length: 19; D: TRBD1; J: TRBJ1-3
CDR3: CASSFTSGGTSYNEQFF; DNA: TGTGCCAGCAGTTTCACTAGCGGGGGGACCTCCTACAATGAGCAGTTCTTC; size: few; V: TRBV6-2/TRBV6-3; length: 17; D: TRBD2; J: TRBJ2-1
CDR3: CSALDSLDEKLFF; DNA: TGCAGCGCTCTCGACAGCCTGGATGAAAAACTGTTTTTT; size: NA; V: TRBV29-1; length: 13; D: NA; J: TRBJ1-4
CDR3: CASSYSSRYNEQFF; DNA: TGTGCCAGCAGTTACTCTTCGCGGTACAATGAGCAGTTCTTC; size: NA; V: TRBV6-5; length: 14; D: NA; J: TRBJ2-1
CDR3: CASEERASNTIYF; DNA: TGTGCCAGCGAGGAGAGGGCGTCAAACACCATATATTTT; size: NA; V: TRBV5-5; length: 13; D: NA; J: TRBJ1-3
CDR3: CASSLARGLTKETQYF; DNA: TGTGCCAGCAGCCTAGCAAGGGGACTTACTAAAGAGACCCAGTACTTC; size: few; V: TRBV5-8; length: 16; D: NA; J: TRBJ2-5
CDR3: CASSYSGLAGTPGNTGELFF; DNA: TGTGCCAGCAGTTACTCCGGACTAGCGGGGACCCCCGGGAACACCGGGGAGCTGTTTTTT; size: NA; V: TRBV6-2/TRBV6-3; length: 20; D: TRBD2; J: TRBJ2-2
CDR3: CASSLGTSGIGNEQFF; DNA: TGTGCCAGCAGTCTAGGGACTAGCGGGATAGGGAATGAGCAGTTCTTC; size: few; V: TRBV27; length: 16; D: TRBD2; J: TRBJ2-1
CDR3: CASRVPAGETQYF; DNA: TGTGCCAGCAGGGTTCCAGCAGGGGAGACCCAGTACTTC; size: NA; V: TRBV28; length: 13; D: NA; J: TRBJ2-5
CDR3: CASSTRTGGYEQYF; DNA: TGTGCCAGCAGCACCAGGACAGGGGGATACGAGCAGTACTTC; size: many; V: TRBV7-9; length: 14; D: TRBD1; J: TRBJ2-7
CDR3: CASSQEGLRGLNEQFF; DNA: TGCGCCAGCAGCCAAGAAGGCTTGCGCGGACTCAATGAGCAGTTCTTC; size: NA; V: TRBV4-1; length: 16; D: NA; J: TRBJ2-1
CDR3: CASIERREGSNEQFF; DNA: TGTGCCAGCATCGAACGGCGGGAAGGTAGTAATGAGCAGTTCTTC; size: few; V: TRBV7-8; length: 15; D: NA; J: TRBJ2-1
CDR3: CSASRGSEQYF; DNA: TGCAGTGCTAGTAGGGGGAGCGAGCAGTACTTC; size: few; V: TRBV20-1; length: 11; D: NA; J: TRBJ2-7
CDR3: CASSQDSGKAYNEQFF; DNA: TGCGCCAGCAGCCAAGATAGCGGGAAGGCCTACAATGAGCAGTTCTTC; size: once; V: TRBV4-3; length: 16; D: TRBD2; J: TRBJ2-1
CDR3: CASSDRVTDTQYF; DNA: TGTGCCAGTTCGGACAGAGTCACAGATACGCAGTATTTT; size: NA; V: TRBV19; length: 13; D: NA; J: TRBJ2-3
CDR3: CASSQKQGSGYTF; DNA: TGCGCCAGCAGCCAGAAACAGGGTTCTGGCTACACCTTC; size: NA; V: TRBV4-3; length: 13; D: NA; J: TRBJ1-2
CDR3: CSADNTQTYEQYF; DNA: TGCAGTGCTGACAACACCCAAACCTACGAGCAGTACTTC; size: NA; V: TRBV20-1; length: 13; D: NA; J: TRBJ2-7
CDR3: CATSDYLLAGDDPSTDTQYF; DNA: TGTGCCACCAGTGACTACCTACTAGCGGGGGATGATCCTAGCACAGATACGCAGTATTTT; size: once; V: TRBV24-1; length: 20; D: TRBD2; J: TRBJ2-3
CDR3: CASSPPTDRVLSF; DNA: TGTGCCAGCAGCCCCCCCACCGACAGGGTTCTCTCCTTC; size: few; V: TRBV12-3/TRBV12-4; length: 13; D: TRBD1; J: TRBJ1-2
CDR3: CASSHTPRGSYNEQFF; DNA: TGTGCCAGCAGCCACACTCCCCGGGGCTCCTACAATGAGCAGTTCTTC; size: NA; V: TRBV3-1; length: 16; D: NA; J: TRBJ2-1
CDR3: CSVVLLAGVATQYF; DNA: TGCAGCGTTGTTCTGCTAGCGGGAGTTGCTACGCAGTATTTT; size: few; V: TRBV29-1; length: 14; D: TRBD2; J: TRBJ2-3
CDR3: CASSKGGTRETQYF; DNA: TGTGCCAGCAGCAAAGGGGGTACGCGGGAGACCCAGTACTTC; size: NA; V: TRBV21-1; length: 14; D: NA; J: TRBJ2-5
CDR3: CASTSVSGMNEQFF; DNA: TGCGCCAGTACGTCCGTGAGCGGGATGAATGAGCAGTTCTTC; size: few; V: TRBV19; length: 14; D: TRBD2; J: TRBJ2-1
CDR3: CSVEYGYYEQYF; DNA: TGCAGCGTTGAATACGGGTACTACGAGCAGTACTTC; size: few; V: TRBV29-1; length: 12; D: NA; J: TRBJ2-7
CDR3: CASINPSRGAIETQYF; DNA: TGTGCCAGCATCAACCCCTCCAGGGGGGCGATTGAGACCCAGTACTTC; size: few; V: TRBV5-6; length: 16; D: NA; J: TRBJ2-5
CDR3: CASSLQPRLAASTDTQYF; DNA: TGTGCCAGCAGTTTACAACCCCGACTAGCGGCTAGCACAGATACGCAGTATTTT; size: few; V: TRBV28; length: 18; D: TRBD2; J: TRBJ2-3
CDR3: CASSEETSGTGELFF; DNA: TGTGCCAGCAGTGAAGAAACTAGCGGGACCGGGGAGCTGTTTTTT; size: NA; V: TRBV6-1; length: 15; D: TRBD2; J: TRBJ2-2
CDR3: CASRPTSVGTQYF; DNA: TGTGCCAGCAGACCCACTAGCGTCGGTACGCAGTATTTT; size: few; V: TRBV28; length: 13; D: TRBD2; J: TRBJ2-3
CDR3: CSARSAGSFKETQYF; DNA: TGCAGTGCCAGATCGGCGGGGAGTTTTAAAGAGACCCAGTACTTC; size: many; V: TRBV20-1; length: 15; D: NA; J: TRBJ2-5
CDR3: CASSLSVQVNTEAFF; DNA: TGTGCCAGCAGCTTGTCGGTACAAGTGAACACTGAAGCTTTCTTT; size: few; V: TRBV5-5; length: 15; D: NA; J: TRBJ1-1
CDR3: CASGEGGLKHF; DNA: TGTGCCAGCGGTGAGGGGGGGCTGAAGCATTTT; size: NA; V: TRBV2; length: 11; D: NA; J: TRBJ1-5
CDR3: CASSGPDRSVRETQYF; DNA: TGTGCCAGCAGTGGACCTGACAGGTCGGTGAGGGAGACCCAGTACTTC; size: few; V: TRBV25-1; length: 16; D: NA; J: TRBJ2-5
CDR3: CASSSIDQEGQPQHF; DNA: TGTGCCAGCAGTTCGATCGACCAGGAGGGCCAGCCCCAGCATTTT; size: few; V: TRBV12-3/TRBV12-4; length: 15; D: NA; J: TRBJ1-5
CDR3: CASSQDRLGETQYF; DNA: TGTGCCAGCAGCCAAGATAGACTAGGAGAGACCCAGTACTTC; size: many; V: TRBV3-2; length: 14; D: NA; J: TRBJ2-5
CDR3: CASSLMGDSYEQYF; DNA: TGTGCCAGCAGCTTAATGGGTGACTCCTACGAGCAGTACTTC; size: few; V: TRBV7-2; length: 14; D: NA; J: TRBJ2-7
CDR3: CSVELGRSGNTIYF; DNA: TGCAGCGTTGAGCTAGGCCGCTCTGGAAACACCATATATTTT; size: NA; V: TRBV29-1; length: 14; D: NA; J: TRBJ1-3
CDR3: CAISENDLAGETQYF; DNA: TGTGCCATCAGTGAGAATGATCTGGCCGGGGAGACCCAGTACTTC; size: NA; V: TRBV10-3; length: 15; D: NA; J: TRBJ2-5
CDR3: CASSLAVGTLQPQHF; DNA: TGTGCCAGCAGCTTAGCGGTAGGAACTCTACAGCCCCAGCATTTT; size: NA; V: TRBV7-9; length: 15; D: NA; J: TRBJ1-5
CDR3: CSAGTGGSNQPQHF; DNA: TGCAGTGCTGGGACAGGGGGGTCGAATCAGCCCCAGCATTTT; size: NA; V: TRBV20-1; length: 14; D: TRBD1; J: TRBJ1-5
CDR3: CASSSGTRKQYF; DNA: TGTGCCAGCAGCTCCGGGACTAGAAAGCAGTACTTC; size: NA; V: TRBV7-2; length: 12; D: TRBD2; J: TRBJ2-7
CDR3: CASSSTPSTIYEQYF; DNA: TGTGCCAGCAGTTCGACTCCTTCTACCATATACGAGCAGTACTTC; size: few; V: TRBV28; length: 15; D: NA; J: TRBJ2-7
CDR3: CASSLYQGAKETQYF; DNA: TGTGCCAGCAGTTTATATCAGGGGGCCAAAGAGACCCAGTACTTC; size: NA; V: TRBV28; length: 15; D: TRBD1; J: TRBJ2-5
CDR3: CASSWSIGGTERTQYF; DNA: TGTGCCAGCAGTTGGTCGATAGGTGGGACAGAGAGGACCCAGTACTTC; size: NA; V: TRBV28; length: 16; D: TRBD1; J: TRBJ2-5
CDR3: CASSRARGFGLAASYEQYF; DNA: TGTGCTAGCAGTCGGGCAAGGGGTTTTGGACTAGCAGCTTCCTACGAGCAGTACTTC; size: few; V: TRBV7-7; length: 19; D: TRBD2; J: TRBJ2-7
CDR3: CASSVEGQSSYNSPLHF; DNA: TGTGCCAGCAGCGTAGAGGGGCAGAGCTCCTATAATTCACCCCTCCACTTT; size: NA; V: TRBV9; length: 17; D: NA; J: TRBJ1-6
CDR3: CASSLGEQGDSPLHF; DNA: TGTGCCAGCAGCTTAGGGGAGCAGGGGGATTCACCCCTCCACTTT; size: NA; V: TRBV13; length: 15; D: TRBD1; J: TRBJ1-6
CDR3: CASSGGDWVYNEQFF; DNA: TGTGCCAGCAGTGGAGGGGATTGGGTCTACAATGAGCAGTTCTTC; size: NA; V: TRBV12-3/TRBV12-4; length: 15; D: NA; J: TRBJ2-1
CDR3: CASSFRRGDGYTF; DNA: TGTGCCAGCAGTTTCCGGAGGGGCGATGGCTACACCTTC; size: NA; V: TRBV27; length: 13; D: NA; J: TRBJ1-2
CDR3: CSLSGLPSTDTQYF; DNA: TGCAGCCTCAGCGGACTACCTAGCACAGATACGCAGTATTTT; size: NA; V: TRBV29-1; length: 14; D: NA; J: TRBJ2-3